This TCR beta chain was recorded in a study of T cells in Graves' hyperthyroidism and ophthalmopathy. Amplification targeted TCR beta CDR3 regions from RNA transcripts. HTBI primers were used for first-round RT-PCR of the TCR CDR3. TCRdb reprocessed the multiplex PCR reads with MiXCR, giving one entry per CDR3 protein. This sample has hundreds of thousands of distinct CDR3 sequences; around a quarter occur once, and the top ten carry about 10%. Points on this clonotype: Its matching antigen is unknown.

Germline assignment: CDR1 SQVTM and CDR2 ANQGSEA. The germline V and J ends were trimmed by 7 bases and 3 bases, with 10 bases remaining between them. The CDR3 runs 11 residues. Broader study findings: Appearing also in blood were most of the thyroid clonotypes expanded above 0.001.

V usage is TRBV29-1 and J usage is TRBJ2-7, with D tentatively TRBD1 (6 bases). The sequence came from a woman in her thirties with Graves' ophthalmopathy. The sample taken for sequencing was blood. For the CDR3, the DNA is TGCAGCGCCTCGACAGGCTACGAGCAGTACTTC. Its translation is CSASTGYEQYF.